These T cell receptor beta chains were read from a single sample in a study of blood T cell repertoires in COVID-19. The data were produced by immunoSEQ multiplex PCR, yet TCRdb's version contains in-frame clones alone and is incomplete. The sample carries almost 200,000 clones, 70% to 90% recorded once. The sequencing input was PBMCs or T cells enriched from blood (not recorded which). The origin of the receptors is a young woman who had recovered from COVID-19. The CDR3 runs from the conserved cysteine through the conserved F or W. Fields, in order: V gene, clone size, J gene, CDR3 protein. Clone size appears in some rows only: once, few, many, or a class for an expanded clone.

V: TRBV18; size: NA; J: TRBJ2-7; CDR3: CASSPPKGRYEQYF
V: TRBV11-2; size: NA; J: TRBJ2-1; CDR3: CASSRTELAGRDEQFF
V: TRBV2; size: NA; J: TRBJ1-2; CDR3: CASNRDNYGYTF
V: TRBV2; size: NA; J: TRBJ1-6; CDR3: CASRGPSYSYNSPLHF
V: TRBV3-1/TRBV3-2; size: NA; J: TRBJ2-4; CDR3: CASSGGRTRAIQYF
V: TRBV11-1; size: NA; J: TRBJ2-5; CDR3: CASSSGTSGGTQYF
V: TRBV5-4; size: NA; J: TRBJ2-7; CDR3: CASSSRGRGAAYEQYF
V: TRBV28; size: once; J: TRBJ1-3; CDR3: CASKIRSGNTIYF
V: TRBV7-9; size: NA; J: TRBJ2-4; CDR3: CASSLGRGGPENIQYF
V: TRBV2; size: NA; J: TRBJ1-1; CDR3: CASLATDRRHTEAFF
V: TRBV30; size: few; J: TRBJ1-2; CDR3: CAWSGGYGYTF
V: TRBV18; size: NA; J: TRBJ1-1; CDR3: CASSHGNPLGGTEAFF
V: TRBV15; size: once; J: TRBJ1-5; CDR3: CATSRERGSGNQPQHF
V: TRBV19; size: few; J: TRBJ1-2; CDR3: CASSYSHGYTF
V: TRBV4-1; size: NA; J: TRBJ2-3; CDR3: CASSQPDNRARFSTDTQYF
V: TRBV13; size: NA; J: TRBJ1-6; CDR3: CASSLEGARNSPLHF
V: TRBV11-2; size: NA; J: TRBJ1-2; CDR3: CASSLDHWTGGNYGYTF
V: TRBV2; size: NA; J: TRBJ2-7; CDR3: CASRLGQGSYEQYF
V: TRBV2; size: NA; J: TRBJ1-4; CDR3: CASRQRNEKLFF
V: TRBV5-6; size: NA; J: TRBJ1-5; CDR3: CASSFLDRPQHF
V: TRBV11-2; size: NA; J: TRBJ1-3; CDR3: CASRTPGGSTGNTIYF
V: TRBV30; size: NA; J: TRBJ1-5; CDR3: CAWSAGSGGEPQHF
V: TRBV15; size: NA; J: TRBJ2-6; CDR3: CATGQRANVLTF
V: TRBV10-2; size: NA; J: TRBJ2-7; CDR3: CASKLGRGIYEQYF
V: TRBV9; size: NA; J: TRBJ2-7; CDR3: CASSPGQGDEQYF
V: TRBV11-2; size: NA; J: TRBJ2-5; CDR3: CASSLVYRDQETQYF
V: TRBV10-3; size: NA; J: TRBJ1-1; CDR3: CAISESTATGGRAFF
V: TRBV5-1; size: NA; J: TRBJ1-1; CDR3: CASSYYRDRGNTEAFF
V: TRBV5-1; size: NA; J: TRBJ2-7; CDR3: CASSLAGLSYEQYF
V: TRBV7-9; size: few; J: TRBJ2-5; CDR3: CASSVGQSPQETQYF
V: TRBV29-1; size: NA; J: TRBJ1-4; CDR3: CSGWTATNEKLFF
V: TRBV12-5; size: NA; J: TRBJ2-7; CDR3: CASALTVSYEQYF
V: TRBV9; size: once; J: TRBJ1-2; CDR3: CASSGVRETYGYTF
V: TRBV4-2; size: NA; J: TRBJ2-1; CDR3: CASSQRDFTRDEQFF
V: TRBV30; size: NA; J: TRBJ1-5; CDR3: CACTGTNSNQPQHF
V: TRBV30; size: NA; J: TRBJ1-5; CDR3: CAWTPNRDQPQHF
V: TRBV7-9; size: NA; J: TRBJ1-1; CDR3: CASSYRTGQEAFF
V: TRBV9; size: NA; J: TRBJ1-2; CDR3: CASSAGGIYGYTF
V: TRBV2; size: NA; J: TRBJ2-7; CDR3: CASGGGSYEQYF
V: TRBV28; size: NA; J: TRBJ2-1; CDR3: CASRTGQAYNEQFF
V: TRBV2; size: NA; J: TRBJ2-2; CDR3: CASRPVGEGNTGELFF
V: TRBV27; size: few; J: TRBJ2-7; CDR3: CASSLRGLGSYEQYF
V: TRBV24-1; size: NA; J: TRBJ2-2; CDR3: CATVSGDTGELFF
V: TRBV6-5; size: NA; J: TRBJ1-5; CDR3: CASSYYRGNQPQHF
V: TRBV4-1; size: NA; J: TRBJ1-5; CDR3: CASSQGQYSNQPQHF
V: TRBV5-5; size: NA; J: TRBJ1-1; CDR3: CASSTEDRVATEAFF
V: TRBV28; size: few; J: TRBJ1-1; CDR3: CASSLPQRGGAFF
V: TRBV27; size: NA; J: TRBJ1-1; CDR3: CASSLSPGTEAFF
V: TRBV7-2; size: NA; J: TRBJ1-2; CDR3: CASSLAGQAYGYTF
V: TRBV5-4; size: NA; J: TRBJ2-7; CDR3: CASSSTGQGLHEQYF